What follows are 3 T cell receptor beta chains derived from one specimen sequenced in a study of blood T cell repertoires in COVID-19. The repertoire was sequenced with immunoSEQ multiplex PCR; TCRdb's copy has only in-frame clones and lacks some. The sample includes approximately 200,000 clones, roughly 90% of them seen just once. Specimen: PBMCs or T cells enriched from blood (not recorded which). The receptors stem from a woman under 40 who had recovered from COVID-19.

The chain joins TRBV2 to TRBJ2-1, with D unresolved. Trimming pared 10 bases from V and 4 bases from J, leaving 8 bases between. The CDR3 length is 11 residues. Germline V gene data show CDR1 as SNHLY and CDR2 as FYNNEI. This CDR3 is CATETYNEQFF. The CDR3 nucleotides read TGTGCCACGGAGACTTACAATGAGCAGTTCTTC.

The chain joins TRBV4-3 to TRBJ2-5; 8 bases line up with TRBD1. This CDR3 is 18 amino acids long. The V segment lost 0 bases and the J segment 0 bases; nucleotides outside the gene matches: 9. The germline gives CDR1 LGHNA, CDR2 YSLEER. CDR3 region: CASSQDLSQGAYQETQYF. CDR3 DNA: TGCGCCAGCAGCCAAGATCTCAGCCAGGGGGCTTACCAAGAGACCCAGTACTTC.

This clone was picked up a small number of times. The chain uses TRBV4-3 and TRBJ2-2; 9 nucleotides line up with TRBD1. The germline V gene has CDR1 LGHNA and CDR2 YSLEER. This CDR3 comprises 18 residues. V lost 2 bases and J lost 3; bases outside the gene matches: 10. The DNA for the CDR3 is TGCGCCAGCAGCCAATCGGACAGGGGAGTATATGACACCGGGGAGCTGTTTTTT. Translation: CASSQSDRGVYDTGELFF.